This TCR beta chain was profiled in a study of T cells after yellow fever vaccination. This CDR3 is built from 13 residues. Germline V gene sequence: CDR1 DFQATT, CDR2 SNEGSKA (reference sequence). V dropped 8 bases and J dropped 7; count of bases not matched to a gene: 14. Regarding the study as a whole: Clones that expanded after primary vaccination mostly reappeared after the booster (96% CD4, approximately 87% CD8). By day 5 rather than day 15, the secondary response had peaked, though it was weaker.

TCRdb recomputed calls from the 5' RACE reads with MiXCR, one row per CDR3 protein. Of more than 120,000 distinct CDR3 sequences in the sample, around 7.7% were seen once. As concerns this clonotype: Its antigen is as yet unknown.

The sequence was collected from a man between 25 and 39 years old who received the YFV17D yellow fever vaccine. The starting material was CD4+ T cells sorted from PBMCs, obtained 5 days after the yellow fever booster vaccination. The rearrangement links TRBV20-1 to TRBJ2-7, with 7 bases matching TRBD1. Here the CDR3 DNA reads TGCAGTCCTCGGGACAGCCTGAGGTGGGAGCAGTACTTC. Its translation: CSPRDSLRWEQYF.